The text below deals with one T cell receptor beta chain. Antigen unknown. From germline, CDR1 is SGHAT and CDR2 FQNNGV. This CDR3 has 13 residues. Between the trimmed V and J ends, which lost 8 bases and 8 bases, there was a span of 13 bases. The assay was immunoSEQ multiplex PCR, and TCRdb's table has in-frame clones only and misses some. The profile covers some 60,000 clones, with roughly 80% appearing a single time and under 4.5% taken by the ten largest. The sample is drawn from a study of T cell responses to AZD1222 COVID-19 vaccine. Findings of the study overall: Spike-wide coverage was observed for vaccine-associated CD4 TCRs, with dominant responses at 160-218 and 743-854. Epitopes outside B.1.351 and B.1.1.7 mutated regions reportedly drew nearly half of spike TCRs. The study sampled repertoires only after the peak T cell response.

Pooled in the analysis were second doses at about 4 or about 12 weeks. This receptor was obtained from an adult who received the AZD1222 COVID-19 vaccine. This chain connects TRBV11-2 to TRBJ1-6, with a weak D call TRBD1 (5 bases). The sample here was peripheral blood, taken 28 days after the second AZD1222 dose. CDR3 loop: CASGPQGDSPLHF. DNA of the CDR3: TGTGCCAGCGGCCCGCAGGGCGATTCACCCCTCCACTTT.